This TCR beta chain appears in the sequencing data of a study of T cell responses to AZD1222 COVID-19 vaccine. On this clone: Its antigen is currently unknown.

Study results and limitations: Baseline testing showed seropositivity in only a handful of AZD1222 recipients. Receipt of two AZD1222 doses was followed by a rise in Spike-specific TCR breadth and depth.

Sequenced by immunoSEQ multiplex PCR; TCRdb stores in-frame clones only, minus some. The sample lists approximately 81,000 clones; roughly four fifths were seen once. The CDR3 extends over 16 amino acids. V was cut by 1 base and J by 5 bases, with 17 bases left in between. Germline CDR1 and CDR2: LGHNA and YSLEER. The chain joins TRBV4-3 to TRBJ2-5; possible D gene TRBD1, 6 bases. Sequenced here: peripheral blood, sampled 28 days after the second AZD1222 dose. This TCR was recovered from an adult who received the AZD1222 COVID-19 vaccine. The CDR3 sequence is CASSQGEWGQGETQYF. For the CDR3, the DNA is TGCGCCAGCAGCCAAGGGGAGTGGGGGCAAGGGGAGACCCAGTACTTC.